Detailed here is one T cell receptor beta chain. Its antigen is unknown. Repertoires were generated with immunoSEQ multiplex PCR, while TCRdb's copy carries only in-frame clones and drops some. The sample contains tens of thousands of clones, around 83% of which appear only once. These data come from a study of OX40 agonist ivuxolimab in advanced cancers. Study information: Aged about 20 to 80 with a mean of approximately 57 years, they were almost 85% male.

The study, taken as a whole, reports: Mean expanded clone counts were higher in CD8+ than CD4+ T cells. Partial responders treated at 0.1-3.0 mg/kg exhibited clonal expansion among the lowest measured.

The germline gives CDR1 MNHEY, CDR2 SVGAGI. V was pared by 6 bases and J by 7 bases, with 10 bases of the junction left unmatched. The CDR3 is 15 amino acids. This clonotype was obtained from an adult with an advanced solid tumor such as melanoma, head and neck, liver or kidney cancer. Sequences were derived from CD4+ or CD8+ T cells sorted from blood, sampled in a trial of the OX40 agonist ivuxolimab. The gene calls are TRBV6-5 and TRBJ1-5; 9 nucleotides agree with TRBD1. The CDR3 DNA is TGTGCCAGCAGCGACACAGGGGGCGGGGGACAGCCCCAGCATTTT. It specifies CASSDTGGGGQPQHF.